This T cell receptor beta chain is drawn from a study of blood T cell repertoires in COVID-19 (dated by TCRdb to 2019 to 2021). With regard to the full study: Collaborator samples came from the United States, Italy and Spain and covered acute and convalescent phases of COVID-19. The prospective study material was composed of cDNA or gDNA derived from T cells, B-cell-depleted T cells, or PBMCs. Subjects who had been exposed to COVID-19, were actively infected with it, or had recovered from it provided the deeply sampled blood TCRbeta repertoires that made up the dataset. The repertoires were released in a freely available public database meant as a resource for research on the immune response to SARS-CoV-2. Samples were obtained from the ongoing ImmuneRACE study (first 160 participants) and from about 1,300 subjects provided by 6 global collaborators. Nearly every sample came with metadata listing a de-identified subject ID, COVID-19 status, age in years and sex. Where available, HLA class I and class II types were obtained from metadata supplied by the sample provider rather than from assay-based typing. Points the paper makes about the study in general: The amount of clinical and demographic metadata varied by source and participant and was provided uncurated.

TCRbeta CDR3 regions were amplified from genomic DNA by means of the immunoSEQ Assay, a bias-controlled multiplex PCR. The paper's data handling went like this. Nucleated cell counts per sample were estimated from amplification of reference gene primers within the assay. Sequence reads were collapsed and filtered to measure the absolute abundance of every unique TCRbeta CDR3 rearrangement. Productive Simpson clonality was computed per sample as the square root of Simpson's diversity index over productive rearrangements. This immuneACCESS table, as held by TCRdb, lists in-frame sequences with V and J called but not all clones. Of the missing ones, under half trace to an unresolved V gene in checked studies; the others have no known cause. That table is the source of V, J and clone size, and D and trimming were worked out from the DNA. This sample has about 250,000 clones in its table, and approximately 83% of those were observed once. The ten largest clones capture about 8.1% of the sample.

Each collaborating institution followed its own protocols to collect whole blood in K2EDTA tubes. Collaborator samples were shipped for TCRbeta analysis as frozen whole blood, isolated PBMCs, or DNA extracted from either sample type. Turning to this clone: Its antigen is still unknown. The input lacks base qualities; no much larger clone sits a single base away.

The CDR3 starts with the cysteine, ends with the phenylalanine, and has 14 residues. Only CDR3 DNA remains: 42 bases, in frame from the first base. V loses 1 base of germline sequence and J loses 4 bases, and the interval between the two ends is 10 bases. As encoded in the germline V gene, CDR1 is MGHRA while CDR2 is YSYEKL. The chain couples TRBV4-1 to TRBJ1-2; a confident D gene designation cannot be given. The origin of this receptor is a man aged 80 or over with acute or convalescent COVID-19. The sample taken for sequencing was peripheral blood. The DNA sequence is as follows: TGCGCCAGCAGCCAAGTCCGGGATTTCTATGGCTACACCTTC. This is translated as CASSQVRDFYGYTF.